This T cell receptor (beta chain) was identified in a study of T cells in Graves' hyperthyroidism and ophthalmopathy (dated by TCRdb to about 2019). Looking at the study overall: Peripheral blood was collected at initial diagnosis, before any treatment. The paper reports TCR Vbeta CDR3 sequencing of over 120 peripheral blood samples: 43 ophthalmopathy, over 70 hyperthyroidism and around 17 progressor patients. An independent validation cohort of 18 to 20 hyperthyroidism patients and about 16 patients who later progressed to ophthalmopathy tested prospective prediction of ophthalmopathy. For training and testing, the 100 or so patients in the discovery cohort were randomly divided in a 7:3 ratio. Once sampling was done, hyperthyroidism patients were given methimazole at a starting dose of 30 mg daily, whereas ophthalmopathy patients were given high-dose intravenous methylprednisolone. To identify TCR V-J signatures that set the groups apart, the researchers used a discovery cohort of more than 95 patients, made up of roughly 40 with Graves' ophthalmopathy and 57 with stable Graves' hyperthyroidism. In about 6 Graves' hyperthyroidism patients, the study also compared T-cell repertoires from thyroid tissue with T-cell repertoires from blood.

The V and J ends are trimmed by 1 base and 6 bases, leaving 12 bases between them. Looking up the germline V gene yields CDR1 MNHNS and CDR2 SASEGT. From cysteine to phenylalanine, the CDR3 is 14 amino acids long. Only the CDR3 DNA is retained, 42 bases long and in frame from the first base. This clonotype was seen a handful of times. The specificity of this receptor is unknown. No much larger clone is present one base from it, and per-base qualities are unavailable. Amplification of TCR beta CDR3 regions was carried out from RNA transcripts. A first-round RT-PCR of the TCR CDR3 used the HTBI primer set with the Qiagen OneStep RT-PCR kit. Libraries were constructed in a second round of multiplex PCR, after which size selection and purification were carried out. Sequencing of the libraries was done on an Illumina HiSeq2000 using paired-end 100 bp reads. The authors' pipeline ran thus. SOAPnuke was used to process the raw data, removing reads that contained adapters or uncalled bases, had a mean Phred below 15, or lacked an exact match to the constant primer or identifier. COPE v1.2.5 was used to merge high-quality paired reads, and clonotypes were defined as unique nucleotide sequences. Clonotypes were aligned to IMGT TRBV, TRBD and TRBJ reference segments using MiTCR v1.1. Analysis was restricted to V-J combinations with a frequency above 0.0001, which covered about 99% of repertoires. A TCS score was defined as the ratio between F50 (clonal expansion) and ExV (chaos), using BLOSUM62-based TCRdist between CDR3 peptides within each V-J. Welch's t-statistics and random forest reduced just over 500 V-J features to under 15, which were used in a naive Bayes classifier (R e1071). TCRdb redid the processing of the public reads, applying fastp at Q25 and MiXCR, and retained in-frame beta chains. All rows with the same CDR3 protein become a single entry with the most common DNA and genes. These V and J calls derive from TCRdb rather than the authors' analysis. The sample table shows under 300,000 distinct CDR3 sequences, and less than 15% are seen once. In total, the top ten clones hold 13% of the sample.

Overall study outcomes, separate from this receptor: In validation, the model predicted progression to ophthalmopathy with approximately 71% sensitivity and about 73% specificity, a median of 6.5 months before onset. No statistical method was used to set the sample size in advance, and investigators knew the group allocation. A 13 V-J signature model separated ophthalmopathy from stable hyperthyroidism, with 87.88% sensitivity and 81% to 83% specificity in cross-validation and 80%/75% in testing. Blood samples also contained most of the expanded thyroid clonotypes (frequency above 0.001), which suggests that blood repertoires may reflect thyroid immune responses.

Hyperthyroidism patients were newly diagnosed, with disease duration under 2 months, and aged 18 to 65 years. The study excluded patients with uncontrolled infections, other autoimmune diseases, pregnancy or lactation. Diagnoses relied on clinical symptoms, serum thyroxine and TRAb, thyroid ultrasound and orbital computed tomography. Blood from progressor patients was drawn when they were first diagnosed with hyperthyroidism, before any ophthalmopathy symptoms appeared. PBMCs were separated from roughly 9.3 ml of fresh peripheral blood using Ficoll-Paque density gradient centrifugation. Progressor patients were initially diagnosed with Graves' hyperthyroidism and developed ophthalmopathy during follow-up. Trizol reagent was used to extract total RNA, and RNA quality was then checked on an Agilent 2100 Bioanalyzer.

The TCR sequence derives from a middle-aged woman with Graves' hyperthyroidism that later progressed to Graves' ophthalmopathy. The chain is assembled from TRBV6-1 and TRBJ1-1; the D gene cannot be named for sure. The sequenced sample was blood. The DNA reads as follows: TGTGCCAGCAGTGAAGTTCGGGGATTCGCTGAAGCTTTCTTT. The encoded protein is CASSEVRGFAEAFF.